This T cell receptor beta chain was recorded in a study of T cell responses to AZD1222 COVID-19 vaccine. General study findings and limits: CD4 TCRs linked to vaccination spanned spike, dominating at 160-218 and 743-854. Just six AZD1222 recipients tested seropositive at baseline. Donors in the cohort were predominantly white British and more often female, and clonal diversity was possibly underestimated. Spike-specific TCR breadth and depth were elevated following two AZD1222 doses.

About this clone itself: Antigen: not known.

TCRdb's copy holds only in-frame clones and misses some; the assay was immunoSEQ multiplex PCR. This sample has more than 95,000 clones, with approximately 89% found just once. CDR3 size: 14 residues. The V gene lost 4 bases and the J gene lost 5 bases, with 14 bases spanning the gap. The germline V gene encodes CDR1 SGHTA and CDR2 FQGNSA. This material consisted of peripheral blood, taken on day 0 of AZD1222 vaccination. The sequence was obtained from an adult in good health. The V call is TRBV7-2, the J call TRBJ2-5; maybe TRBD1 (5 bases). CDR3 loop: CASSSLGQMETQYF. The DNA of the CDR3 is TGTGCCAGCAGCTCCTTAGGACAAATGGAGACCCAGTACTTC.